The rows below give T cell receptor beta chains drawn from one sample of a study of CD8+ T cells in alopecia areata. Libraries were prepared by immunoSEQ multiplex PCR; TCRdb keeps only in-frame clonotypes and omits some of them. The sample shows roughly 180,000 clones, roughly half of them seen only once. Sequencing used CD8+ T cells sorted from blood, obtained between weeks 51 and 52, from a patient treated with tofacitinib. Receptors originate from a human donor with alopecia areata. Both conserved end residues are part of each CDR3. The D gene is left open where the match is weak. The size of a clone is reported for some rows only, either as once, few or many, or as a class for expanded clones.

d_gene,j_gene,abundance,v_gene,CDR3nt,CDR3aa
.,TRBJ2-7,.,TRBV7-3,TGTGCCAGCAGCTCCGGGGCAGCCGAGCAGTACTTC,CASSSGAAEQYF
.,TRBJ2-6,few,TRBV25-1,TGTGCCAGCAGTGGACTGGAAAGGACTGGGGCCAACGTCCTGACTTTC,CASSGLERTGANVLTF
TRBD1,TRBJ1-2,.,TRBV25-1,TGTGCCAGCAGTGGAGGACAGGGTTGGTACTATGGCTACACCTTC,CASSGGQGWYYGYTF
.,TRBJ1-1,.,TRBV27,TGTGCCAGCAGTACCCTGAAGAACACTGAAGCTTTCTTT,CASSTLKNTEAFF
.,TRBJ1-5,.,TRBV5-6,TGTGCCAGCAGCTTGTCAGGGAAGTCCCTCGATAAAGCGAATCAGCCCCAGCATTTT,CASSLSGKSLDKANQPQHF
.,TRBJ2-7,.,TRBV9,TGTGCCAGCAGCGGGACAGACTACGAGCAGTACTTC,CASSGTDYEQYF
TRBD2,TRBJ2-5,.,TRBV7-9,TGTGCCAGCAGCTCGGGACTAGCGGGGGGACAAGAGACCCAGTACTTC,CASSSGLAGGQETQYF
TRBD2,TRBJ2-1,few,TRBV27,TGTGCCAGCAGTATCAGGACTAGCACGGGTGTATTTGAGCAGTTCTTC,CASSIRTSTGVFEQFF
.,TRBJ2-7,once,TRBV19,TGTGCCAGTAGTATCGGGAGTACCTACGAGCAGTACTTC,CASSIGSTYEQYF
TRBD1,TRBJ2-7,few,TRBV5-4,TGTGCCAGCAGCTTGGGACAGGGGGTAGACGAGCAGTACTTC,CASSLGQGVDEQYF
.,TRBJ1-1,.,TRBV5-4,TGTGCCAGCAGCTTCGTTGGCCAGAGGAACACTGAAGCTTTCTTT,CASSFVGQRNTEAFF
.,TRBJ2-1,.,TRBV5-1,TGCGCCAGCAGCCCCCAAGGGGTTGAGCAGTTCTTC,CASSPQGVEQFF
TRBD1,TRBJ1-2,.,TRBV27,TGTGCCAGCAGTTCCCGGGACAGGGGTTACTACTATGGCTACACCTTC,CASSSRDRGYYYGYTF
.,TRBJ2-7,few,TRBV15,TGTGCCACCAGCCCCCTGACCGACCCGCCCTACGAGCAGTACTTC,CATSPLTDPPYEQYF
.,TRBJ2-7,.,TRBV7-8,TGTGCCAGCAGCCCTGACAGTGCCTACGAGCAGTACTTC,CASSPDSAYEQYF
.,TRBJ1-2,few,TRBV7-9,TGTGCCAGCAGCACGGGCTACTATGGCTACACCTTC,CASSTGYYGYTF
TRBD1,TRBJ1-1,.,TRBV25-1,TGTGCCAGCAGTGGGGACAGGGCCACTGAAGCTTTCTTT,CASSGDRATEAFF
TRBD1,TRBJ2-7,.,TRBV7-2,TGTGCCAGCAGCTTAGAATTAGACAGGGACTACGAGCAGTACTTC,CASSLELDRDYEQYF
.,TRBJ1-1,few,TRBV27,TGTGCCAGCGCGGGTTCAATGAACACTGAAGCTTTCTTT,CASAGSMNTEAFF
.,TRBJ1-1,.,TRBV7-2,TGTGCCAGCAGCTTCCTTACAGCGAACACTGAAGCTTTCTTT,CASSFLTANTEAFF
TRBD1,TRBJ1-5,few,TRBV7-9,TGTGCCAGCACAGGGGGTCAGGGCAATCAGCCCCAGCATTTT,CASTGGQGNQPQHF
.,TRBJ2-5,.,TRBV30,TGTGCCTGGAGCCTGGGGCCACAAGAGACCCAGTACTTC,CAWSLGPQETQYF
TRBD1,TRBJ2-1,.,TRBV6-6,TGTGCCAGCGGCACAGGGGATTTTGTAAATGAGCAGTTCTTC,CASGTGDFVNEQFF
.,TRBJ2-7,.,TRBV9,TGTGCCAGCGGGGACGGATCTTACGAGCAGTACTTC,CASGDGSYEQYF
.,TRBJ1-2,.,TRBV25-1,TGTGCCAGCAGTGAATCGGGTTACACCAATGGCTACACCTTC,CASSESGYTNGYTF
.,TRBJ2-1,few,TRBV11-3,TGTGCCAGCAGCTTAGATCTGGTGGGTGAGCAGTTCTTC,CASSLDLVGEQFF
.,TRBJ2-4,few,TRBV7-8,TGTGCCAGCAGCTTAGAAACCGAGGGCAAAAACATTCAGTACTTC,CASSLETEGKNIQYF
.,TRBJ2-3,few,TRBV7-9,TGTGCCAGCAGCTTTCTCGAGGATACGCAGTATTTT,CASSFLEDTQYF
TRBD1,TRBJ2-5,few,TRBV28,TGTGCCAGCAGTCTGTATACAGGGGTGAAAGAGACCCAGTACTTC,CASSLYTGVKETQYF
.,TRBJ2-7,.,TRBV30,TGTGCCACCAGTCAGGGGGGCATCTACGAGCAGTACTTC,CATSQGGIYEQYF
TRBD1,TRBJ1-4,.,TRBV5-1,TGCGCCAGCAGCTTGGGGCAAGGGGGCTTTGAAAAACTGTTTTTT,CASSLGQGGFEKLFF
.,TRBJ2-6,.,TRBV10-3,TGTGCCATCAGGGGGAGTGATGGGGCCTCTGGGGCCAACGTCCTGACTTTC,CAIRGSDGASGANVLTF
TRBD1,TRBJ2-7,.,TRBV9,TGTGCCAGCAGCGTAGCGGGGACAGACCTTACTCACGAGCAGTACTTC,CASSVAGTDLTHEQYF
TRBD2,TRBJ2-5,.,TRBV6-5,TGTGCCACCCGAGCGGGGAGGCACCAAGAGACCCAGTACTTC,CATRAGRHQETQYF
.,TRBJ1-1,.,TRBV4-1,TGCGCCAGCAGCCAAGTTGGAGAGGGTGCTGAAGCTTTCTTT,CASSQVGEGAEAFF
TRBD1,TRBJ2-3,few,TRBV19,TGTGCCAGTGCCGGGACAGCTAGCACAGATACGCAGTATTTT,CASAGTASTDTQYF
TRBD2,TRBJ2-7,.,TRBV9,TGTGCCAGCAGCCCCTCCGGGACTAGTTACGAGCAGTACTTC,CASSPSGTSYEQYF
.,TRBJ2-5,few,TRBV7-2,TGTGCCAGCAGCTTAGTAGGTATTGCTGCGGAGGGGTACCAAGAGACCCAGTACTTC,CASSLVGIAAEGYQETQYF
.,TRBJ1-2,once,TRBV30,TGTGCCTGGAGTGTACGGCCATCCGGTCAAAAGGGCTACACCTTC,CAWSVRPSGQKGYTF
.,TRBJ2-2,.,TRBV5-1,TGCGCCAGCAGCAACAGGGTCGGGGAGCTGTTTTTT,CASSNRVGELFF
TRBD1,TRBJ2-5,.,TRBV6-5,TGTGCCAGCAGCCTGGACAGGGAAGAGACCCAGTACTTC,CASSLDREETQYF
.,TRBJ2-1,.,TRBV15,TGTGCCACCAGCATCCGACAGTCGCAACCCTACAATGAGCAGTTCTTC,CATSIRQSQPYNEQFF
.,TRBJ1-1,few,TRBV6-5,TGTGCCAGCAGCCTGGGGTGGGAGGGTGAAGCTTTCTTT,CASSLGWEGEAFF
.,TRBJ1-6,.,TRBV13,TGTGCCAGCAGCTTCGGGAGCTCCTATAATTCACCCCTCCACTTT,CASSFGSSYNSPLHF
.,TRBJ1-6,.,TRBV6-5,TGTGCCAGCAGTTACCAAGGGAGCTCCTATAATTCACCCCTCCACTTT,CASSYQGSSYNSPLHF
.,TRBJ1-5,few,TRBV7-9,TGTGCCAGCAGCTTGGGGGATAGCAATCAGCCCCAGCATTTT,CASSLGDSNQPQHF
.,TRBJ2-1,.,TRBV6-5,TGTGCCAGCAGCCCACCGGTTGGGGATGAGCAGTTCTTC,CASSPPVGDEQFF
.,TRBJ1-6,.,TRBV13,TGTGCCAGCACCTTTGGCAATTATAATTCACCCCTCCACTTT,CASTFGNYNSPLHF
TRBD2,TRBJ2-1,few,TRBV6-1,TGTGCCAGCAGTCTATCTTTTAGCGGGGATAATGAGCAGTTCTTC,CASSLSFSGDNEQFF
TRBD1,TRBJ2-5,.,TRBV15,TGTGCCACCAGCATACAAGGCCCAAGGGACAGGGAAATTGGGGAGACCCAGTACTTC,CATSIQGPRDREIGETQYF